Shown below are 26 T cell receptor beta chains from a single sample sequenced in a study of blood T cell repertoires in COVID-19. Sequencing was performed with immunoSEQ multiplex PCR; in TCRdb, only in-frame clones are kept and a portion is missing. Here the sample spans approximately 250,000 clones, 70% to 90% being singletons. The sequencing sample was made of peripheral blood. Every receptor here comes from a woman aged 55-69 years with active or convalescent COVID-19.

The chain recombines TRBV27 with TRBJ2-2; D is perhaps TRBD1 (5 bases). Per germline, CDR1 MNHEY and CDR2 SMNVEV (reference sequence). The CDR3 covers 14 residues. V lost 3 bases to trimming and J lost 3 bases, with 8 bases between them. Here the CDR3 DNA reads TGTGCCAGCAGTTTGGGGCAGCACACCGGGGAGCTGTTTTTT. Amino acid sequence: CASSLGQHTGELFF.

The chain combines TRBV9 with TRBJ2-5; TRBD1 is a possible D gene (6 bases). Deletions cut 0 bases from V and 3 bases from J, with 12 bases between. CDR1 SGDLS and CDR2 YYNGEE come from the germline V gene. The length of the CDR3 is 15 residues. The CDR3 here is CASSVAGTTKETQYF. The CDR3 region has the DNA TGTGCCAGCAGCGTAGCCGGGACAACTAAAGAGACCCAGTACTTC.

The chain has TRBV25-1 and TRBJ2-7; TRBD2 agrees at 8 bases. V lost 6 bases, J lost 3 bases, and 7 bases stayed unmatched. Germline CDR1 is MGHDK and CDR2 is SYGVNS. This CDR3 comprises 14 residues. CDR3 protein: CASSGSGKIYEQYF. CDR3 in DNA: TGTGCCAGCAGCGGTAGCGGGAAAATCTACGAGCAGTACTTC.

This clone was observed once. The rearrangement links TRBV4-2 to TRBJ1-2; 9 bases fit TRBD1. Per germline, CDR1 LGHNA and CDR2 YNFKEQ. V dropped 3 bases and J dropped 8; count of bases not matched to a gene: 10. The CDR3 contains 15 residues. The CDR3 DNA sequence: TGTGCCAGCAGCCAGGCAACCGGGACAGGGAAAGGCTACACCTTC. Translated, it gives CASSQATGTGKGYTF.

This clone was picked up one time. This chain joins TRBV20-1 and TRBJ2-1, with D unclear. V dropped 1 base and J dropped 10 bases, with 8 bases sitting between them. This CDR3 comprises 11 residues. CDR1 and CDR2 (germline): DFQATT, SNEGSKA (reference sequence). The CDR3 sequence: CSARVALEQFF. For the CDR3, the DNA is TGCAGTGCTAGAGTAGCACTCGAGCAGTTCTTC.

The CDR3 spells CAIGGSDGSPLHF. In nucleotides, the CDR3 is TGTGCCATCGGGGGCTCTGATGGTTCACCCCTCCACTTT. The V and J genes are TRBV10-3 and TRBJ1-6; a weak D match, TRBD1 (6 bases). The CDR3 has 13 residues. V lost 8 bases and J lost 9, with 14 bases in between. CDR1 and CDR2 (germline): ENHRY, SYGVKD.

The table lists this clone with a few counts. The chain is built from TRBV3-1 (or the pseudogene TRBV3-2) and TRBJ2-5, with TRBD2 identical over 9 bases. Germline values: CDR1 LGHDT, CDR2 YNNKEL (reference sequence). The CDR3 loop spans 17 amino acids. With V trimmed by 0 bases and J by 1 base, 6 bases remained unmatched. The CDR3 here is CASSQDEVSGSQETQYF. Written as DNA, the CDR3 is TGTGCCAGCAGCCAAGATGAGGTTAGCGGGAGCCAAGAGACCCAGTACTTC.

CDR3 sequence: CASNRGTDTQYF. In DNA, the CDR3 is TGTGCCAGCAATCGGGGCACAGATACGCAGTATTTT. This sequence joins TRBV12-3 or TRBV12-4 and TRBJ2-3; unclear D gene. Trimming stripped 7 bases from V and 1 base from J, with 6 bases between. CDR3 length: 12 residues.

The rearrangement links TRBV28 to TRBJ2-3; 12 bases are shared with TRBD1. In germline, CDR1 is MDHEN, CDR2 SYDVKM. The length of the CDR3 is 15 residues. Trimming removed 7 bases from V and 5 bases from J; junction bases left unmatched: 7. The CDR3 sequence is CASTLGQGAGDTQYF. DNA of the CDR3: TGTGCCAGCACTCTGGGACAGGGGGCCGGAGATACGCAGTATTTT.

The gene calls are TRBV25-1 and TRBJ2-5, with D unresolved. V was pared by 4 bases and J by 5 bases, with 5 bases between. CDR1 is MGHDK, CDR2 SYGVNS, per germline. The CDR3 has 11 amino acids. The CDR3 here is CASSAGETQYF. CDR3 DNA: TGTGCCAGCAGTGCCGGGGAGACCCAGTACTTC.

The chain employs TRBV7-9 and TRBJ2-3, with TRBD2 identical over 8 bases. Trimming took 1 base from V and 2 from J; bases not matched to a gene: 11. Germline lookup yields CDR1 SEHNR and CDR2 FQNEAQ (reference sequence). CDR3 length: 18 amino acids. CDR3 amino acids: CASSLGILLAEYTDTQYF. The CDR3 DNA sequence: TGTGCCAGCAGCTTAGGCATCTTACTAGCGGAATACACAGATACGCAGTATTTT.

V and J are TRBV18 and TRBJ2-1; TRBD1 matches at 10 bases. The CDR3 is 17 amino acids. Germline CDR1 KGHSH, CDR2 LQKENI. V shed 3 bases and J 3 bases; nucleotides not matched to a gene: 8. The CDR3 DNA is TGTGCCAGCTCACCCGATCGGGGACAGGGGTTCTACAATGAGCAGTTCTTC. This encodes CASSPDRGQGFYNEQFF.

This sequence joins TRBV5-8 and TRBJ1-6; 9 nucleotides match TRBD1. V gave up 2 bases and J gave up 10 bases; unmatched junction bases: 10. Germline V gene sequence: CDR1 SGHTS, CDR2 YDEGEE. The CDR3 extends over 16 amino acids. The CDR3 DNA reads TGTGCCAGCAGCTTCCTAACAGGGGGCTCATCCTCACCCCTCCACTTT. Translated: CASSFLTGGSSSPLHF.

The chain combines TRBV9 with TRBJ2-5; 11 positions match TRBD2. Germline V lookup: CDR1 SGDLS, CDR2 YYNGEE. Unmatched junction bases numbered 7, after V lost 4 bases and J lost 2 bases. The CDR3 loop spans 16 amino acids. Here the CDR3 DNA reads TGTGCCAGCAGCCCCCGACTAGCGGGGAGGCAAGAGACCCAGTACTTC. It specifies CASSPRLAGRQETQYF.

This clone came up once. The chain is built from TRBV18 and TRBJ1-1; D call uncertain. V dropped 4 bases and J dropped 1 base, with 13 bases sitting between them. Germline V gene sequence: CDR1 KGHSH, CDR2 LQKENI. The CDR3 runs 15 residues. DNA for the CDR3: TGTGCCAGCTCACTCACGACGGGGAGGAACACTGAAGCTTTCTTT. Its protein product is CASSLTTGRNTEAFF.

This clone turned up a few times. This chain joins TRBV4-2 and TRBJ1-1; D gene uncertain. The CDR3 length is 17 residues. Germline V gene data show CDR1 as LGHNA and CDR2 as YNFKEQ. V lost 0 bases and J 4 bases, leaving 18 bases between the germline ends. CDR3 bases: TGTGCCAGCAGCCAAGATCGGGATTCGGGCGTAGTCACTGAAGCTTTCTTT. Amino acid sequence: CASSQDRDSGVVTEAFF.

This chain joins TRBV11-2 and TRBJ2-1, with 10 nucleotides matching TRBD2. CDR1 is SGHAT, CDR2 FQNNGV, per germline. The CDR3 is made up of 16 amino acids. Trimming cost V 2 bases and J 3 bases; bases outside gene matches: 4. This CDR3 is CASSLYLAGDYNEQFF. Written as DNA, the CDR3 is TGTGCCAGCAGCTTATACCTAGCGGGAGACTACAATGAGCAGTTCTTC.

CDR3: CASSLLPRPGQGTPREQYV. The CDR3 nucleotides read TGTGCCAGCAGCTTGTTGCCCAGACCGGGACAGGGTACACCTCGGGAGCAGTACGTC. The J gene is TRBJ2-7, the V gene TRBV5-6; 9 bases are a match to TRBD1. V lost 1 base and J lost 7; bases outside the gene matches: 21. The CDR3 contains 19 residues. Germline assignment: CDR1 SGHDT and CDR2 YYEEEE.

Notes on this clone: Different DNA sequences within this sample yield the same CDR3. The chain employs TRBV12-3 or TRBV12-4 and TRBJ2-2; D is possibly TRBD2 (6 bases). This CDR3 has 13 residues. Deletions cut 3 bases from V and 4 bases from J, with 6 bases between. CDR3 in amino acids: CASSFGGTGELFF. The CDR3, as DNA: TGTGCCAGCAGTTTCGGGGGCACCGGGGAGCTGTTTTTT.

The chain uses TRBV28 and TRBJ2-3; a weak D match, TRBD2 (7 bases). The V gene's germline CDR1 is MDHEN and CDR2 SYDVKM. CDR3 length equals 16 residues. Trimming took 4 bases from V and 3 from J, leaving 17 bases between them. The CDR3 nucleotides are TGTGCCAGCAGTTATGCTGGGGGGGGGCGTACAGATACGCAGTATTTT. Translating it yields CASSYAGGGRTDTQYF.

The chain couples TRBV29-1 to TRBJ2-5, with 8 bases fitting TRBD1. Losses at the gene ends were 6 bases for V and 5 bases for J; bases not matched to a gene: 11. Per the germline V gene, CDR1 is SQVTM and CDR2 is ANQGSEA. The CDR3 is 14 residues long. CDR3 in amino acids: CSVCRTGTLETQYF. The CDR3 coding sequence is TGCAGCGTCTGCCGGACAGGGACGTTGGAGACCCAGTACTTC.

This chain connects TRBV28 to TRBJ1-2, with 7 bases that match TRBD1. The J segment lost 4 bases and the V segment lost 4 bases, leaving 6 bases of the junction unmatched. The CDR3 totals 14 residues. Germline loops: CDR1 MDHEN, CDR2 SYDVKM. DNA for the CDR3: TGTGCCAGCAGTTCTGGACAGGTGGGCTATGGCTACACCTTC. Protein product: CASSSGQVGYGYTF.

The genes are TRBV9 and TRBJ2-1, with a weak D call TRBD1 (6 bases). This CDR3 is 17 amino acids long. The V end lost 3 bases, the J end lost 0 bases, and 16 bases lay between the germline ends. CDR1 SGDLS and CDR2 YYNGEE come from the germline V gene. The CDR3 spells CASSAPRGSSSYNEQFF. CDR3 sequence (DNA): TGTGCCAGCAGCGCCCCAAGGGGGTCTAGCTCCTACAATGAGCAGTTCTTC.

The rearrangement links TRBV13 to TRBJ2-1; 13 bases align to TRBD2. Germline loops: CDR1 PRHDT, CDR2 FYEKMQ (reference sequence). V lost 5 bases to trimming and J lost 0 bases; unmatched junction nucleotides: 4. CDR3 length: 17 residues. CDR3 sequence reads: CASSMWTSGSSYNEQFF. The CDR3 DNA sequence: TGTGCCAGCAGCATGTGGACTAGCGGGAGCTCCTACAATGAGCAGTTCTTC.

The rearrangement uses TRBV5-1 and TRBJ1-2, with D perhaps matching TRBD1 (5 bases). Trimming removed 4 bases at V and 3 bases at J, with 13 bases between. Per the germline V gene, CDR1 is SGHRS and CDR2 is YFSETQ. The CDR3 is 14 amino acids. DNA for the CDR3: TGCGCCAGCAGCGTCACACCGGGGGACTATGGCTACACCTTC. This translates into CASSVTPGDYGYTF.

The CDR3 DNA reads TGTGCCAGCAGCTTGGCCTACCGCTCCTACAATGAGCAGTTCTTC. This codes for CASSLAYRSYNEQFF. J is TRBJ2-1 and V is TRBV5-6; D is ambiguous. The length of the CDR3 is 15 residues. The germline CDR1 and CDR2 sequences are SGHDT and YYEEEE. Trimming left V 0 bases short and J 0 bases short, with 7 bases between. The complete variable domain, with remaining parts taken from reference TRBV5-6 and TRBJ2-1, reads DAGVTQSPTHLIKTRGQQVTLRCSPKSGHDTVSWYQQALGQGPQFIFQYYEEEERQRGNFPDRFSGHQFPNYSSELNVNALLLGDSALYLCASSLAYRSYNEQFFGPGTRLTVL.